This T cell receptor beta chain was found in a study of T cells in women clearing cervical HPV infection. A word on this clone: The antigen is undetermined. Coverage ceases 3 residues before the CDR3 finishes, and the germline J gene fills in the end.

V was pared by 4 bases and J by 6 bases, with 10 bases of the junction left unmatched. The CDR3 is 15 amino acids. Germline assignment: CDR1 SGHNT and CDR2 YYREEE (reference sequence). Broader study findings: Controls had more TRBV6-7 (0.16%) than cases (about 0.11%). T-cell numbers per sample were unknown and may explain richness differences. It is unknown whether associations predate infection; no effector/memory or HPV-specific sorting.

Genomic DNA, averaging about 1,200 ng per sample, yielded TCR beta CDR3 via immunoSEQ. Data came from immunoSEQ multiplex PCR; TCRdb stores just in-frame clones and leaves some out. This table lists about 48,000 clones. The J gene is TRBJ2-3, the V gene TRBV5-4; 8 nucleotides align to TRBD1. The sequencing input was blood buffy coat. The source is a woman aged 18-70 years with a cervical HPV16 infection that either progressed to CIN3+ or cleared (not recorded which). The CDR3 bases that were read are TGTGCCAGCAGCCTCGACAGGGGTGTATACGATACG. Protein sequence: CASSLDRGVYDT. The whole CDR3 sequence reads CASSLDRGVYDTQYF. Looking up the rest from reference TRBV5-4 and TRBJ2-3 gives the full variable domain: ETGVTQSPTHLIKTRGQQVTLRCSSQSGHNTVSWYQQALGQGPQFIFQYYREEENGRGNFPPRFSGLQFPNYSSELNVNALELDDSALYLCASSLDRGVYDTQYFGPGTRLTVL.